In this sample, the clone carrying this T cell receptor beta chain is medium-sized. Its matching antigen is unknown. This record comes from a study of CD8 T cells in ankylosing spondylitis. Study-wide points: Seemingly distinctive of ankylosing spondylitis blood was a TCR beta motif formed by eight highly homologous variants. The study looked at matched synovial fluid samples from ankylosing spondylitis patients. Disease-linked clones were reported to be significantly enriched there. Certain motif variants had earlier been reported in reactive arthritis synovial fluid and blood.

Quantitative molecular-barcoded 5'-RACE generated the TCR beta libraries. TCRdb re-called the 5' RACE reads through MiXCR, storing one row per CDR3 protein. The sample has under 9,000 distinct CDR3 sequences; around 8.2% are singletons. The receptor was derived from a male donor with ankylosing spondylitis or in good health (not recorded which). The sequencing input was blood, either unsorted or a sorted T cell fraction (not recorded which).

CDR3 DNA sequence: TGTGCCAGCAGCCGACAGGGGGCCGGGTTGGAGGAGACCCAGTACTTC. It translates to CASSRQGAGLEETQYF. The chain carries TRBV9 and TRBJ2-5; 10 nucleotides agree with TRBD1. The CDR3 runs 16 residues. Unmatched junction bases numbered 11, after V lost 4 bases and J lost 5 bases. CDR1 SGDLS and CDR2 YYNGEE come from the germline V gene.